The following is a T cell receptor (beta chain) sequence with its context. Its specificity is unknown. TCRdb re-analyzed the 5' RACE reads; it lists each CDR3 protein once, without DNA. Listed are approximately 390,000 distinct CDR3 sequences; around 2.4% falls within the top ten. The data originate from a study of monozygotic twins with inflammatory bowel disease. Study results and caveats: Variability may have been added to patient repertoires by differing immunosuppressive treatments.

The sequence derives from a human donor with ulcerative colitis or Crohn's disease, or a healthy co-twin of an affected twin (not recorded which). The sample consisted of blood.

The CDR3 region is CASSLEATGGETQYF. The chain employs TRBV7-6 and TRBJ2-5; checking the TCRdb D call of TRBD1 is not possible without DNA. Germline assignment: CDR1 SGHVS and CDR2 FNYEAQ. CDR3 size: 15 residues.